What follows are 21 T cell receptor beta chains derived from one specimen sequenced in a study of regulatory T cells in long-lasting Graves disease (dated by TCRdb to the early 2020s). Library preparation was by multiplex PCR. Reads for this sample came from an Illumina HiSeq 4000. TCR beta libraries were built with iRepertoire HTBI primers and Arm-PCR amplification of CDR3 regions. Starting from the raw public reads, TCRdb applied fastp trimming at Q25, assembled clones with MiXCR and retained in-frame beta chains. For every CDR3 protein sequence, its rows merge into one entry that carries the most common genes and DNA. Recorded for this sample are about 660,000 distinct CDR3 sequences; 30% of them occurred a single time. Around 42% of the sample comes from the top ten. This specimen's time point label, interpreted: persistent/refractory GD, antithyroid drugs over 5 years with positive TRAb. For both TCR sequencing and RNA sequencing, RNA was extracted from PBMCs in TRIzol.

The sample consisted of peripheral blood mononuclear cells (PBMCs), taken when the disease was refractory, from a patient treated with antithyroid drugs. The receptors were gathered from a female donor with Graves disease.

Many counts were recorded for this clonotype. V and J are TRBV2 and TRBJ2-2; maybe TRBD2 (5 bases). The CDR3 covers 13 residues. CDR1 SNHLY and CDR2 FYNNEI come from the germline V gene. The CDR3 DNA reads as TGTGCTAGGGAGTCAGCTAACACCGGGGAGCTGTTTTTT. This sequence encodes CARESANTGELFF. Full variable domain (rest looked up from reference TRBV2 and TRBJ2-2): EPEVTQTPSHQVTQMGQEVILRCVPISNHLYFYWYRQILGQKVEFLVSFYNNEISEKSEIFDDQFSVERPDGSNFTLKIRSTKLEDSAMYFCARESANTGELFFGEGSRLTVL.

This clonotype was detected only a few times. This chain joins TRBV7-2 and TRBJ2-7; TRBD1 aligns across 7 bases. CDR1 is SGHTA and CDR2 is FQGNSA in the germline V gene. V lost 2 bases, J lost 2 bases, and 3 bases stayed unmatched. This CDR3 comprises 14 residues. The CDR3 here is CASSLKGQTYEQYF. DNA of the CDR3: TGTGCCAGCAGCTTAAAGGGACAGACCTACGAGCAGTACTTC.

This clonotype showed up just a few times. V usage is TRBV20-1 and J usage is TRBJ2-6; tentatively, D is TRBD1 (6 bases). CDR3 length: 13 amino acids. V was shortened by 6 bases and J by 3 bases, with 9 bases between the two germline ends. Germline CDR1 reads DFQATT; CDR2 reads SNEGSKA (reference sequence). The CDR3: CSATTGGANVLTF. For the CDR3, the DNA is TGCAGTGCCACGACAGGTGGGGCCAACGTCCTGACTTTC.

The chain joins TRBV12-3 or TRBV12-4 to TRBJ2-1; tentatively, D is TRBD2 (6 bases). Trimming took 6 bases from V and 9 from J, leaving 15 bases between them. The CDR3 is 13 residues long. The CDR3 loop is CASRPNAGSEQFF. CDR3 nucleotide sequence: TGTGCCAGCAGACCGAATGCGGGAAGTGAGCAGTTCTTC.

The chain carries TRBV15 and TRBJ1-1, with 8 nucleotides matching TRBD1. The ends lost 4 bases at V and 1 base at J; junction bases unmatched: 20. This CDR3 has 20 amino acids. The V gene's germline CDR1 is LNHNV and CDR2 YYDKDF (reference sequence). The CDR3 coding sequence is TGTGCCACCAGCAAAGGTCCGGTCTGGACAGGGTCTGTAGCGAACACTGAAGCTTTCTTT. This sequence encodes CATSKGPVWTGSVANTEAFF.

This clonotype showed up just a few times. The chain combines TRBV7-2 with TRBJ1-2; D unclear. Germline lookup yields CDR1 SGHTA and CDR2 FQGNSA. The CDR3 contains 13 residues. Trimming cost V 1 base and J 7 bases, with 10 bases left between them. CDR3 bases: TGTGCCAGCAGCTTAGTGTCTTCGGGTGGCTACACCTTC. Its translation is CASSLVSSGGYTF.

The chain links TRBV11-1 to TRBJ2-5; 10 bases are a match to TRBD2. Trimming took 1 base from V and 7 from J; bases not matched to a gene: 9. Germline lookup yields CDR1 SGHAT and CDR2 FQDESV (reference sequence). The CDR3 loop spans 16 amino acids. This chain's CDR3 is CASSLERLAGVGTQYF. CDR3 in DNA: TGTGCCAGCAGCTTAGAGCGCCTAGCGGGAGTGGGGACCCAGTACTTC.

This clonotype was counted only a few times. This rearrangement joins TRBV12-3 or TRBV12-4 to TRBJ2-7; D is perhaps TRBD2 (5 bases). V was clipped by 6 bases and J by 0 bases, with 15 bases between them. CDR3 length: 15 residues. The CDR3 nucleotides read TGTGCCAGCAGACGCGAGGGAGATTACTCCTACGAGCAGTACTTC. It is translated as CASRREGDYSYEQYF.

The chain links TRBV30 to TRBJ1-1; a possible D gene is TRBD1 (6 bases). The V gene lost 2 bases and the J gene lost 5 bases, with 18 bases spanning the gap. The CDR3 sequence is 15 residues long. The germline V gene has CDR1 GTSNPN and CDR2 SVGIG (reference sequence). Here the CDR3 DNA reads TGTGCCTGGAGTCGATTAAACGAAAGGGGGACTGAAGCTTTCTTT. It translates to CAWSRLNERGTEAFF.

This chain connects TRBV6-4 to TRBJ1-5; TRBD1 matches 7 bases. With 7 bases clipped from V and 4 bases from J, the junction kept 7 bases outside the gene matches. The CDR3 has 14 residues. The germline V gene encodes CDR1 MRHNA and CDR2 SNTAGT. The CDR3 DNA follows: TGTGCCAGCAATCCGACAGGGAGGAATCAGCCCCAGCATTTT. Protein product: CASNPTGRNQPQHF.

In its sample, this clonotype was seen a few times. The J gene is TRBJ1-1, the V gene TRBV20-1, with TRBD1 as a possible D gene (5 bases). The CDR3 consists of 14 residues. Trimming cost V 5 bases and J 1 base, with 14 bases left between them. The germline gives CDR1 DFQATT, CDR2 SNEGSKA (reference sequence). The CDR3 reads CSALFGHSNTEAFF. The CDR3 bases are TGCAGTGCTCTCTTTGGACATTCGAACACTGAAGCTTTCTTT.

This chain links TRBV19 with TRBJ1-1; D not certain. The V and J ends lost 3 bases and 5 bases respectively, with 13 bases between them. Germline CDR1 LNHDA, CDR2 SQIVND (reference sequence). The CDR3 loop spans 14 amino acids. CDR3 residues: CASSIFVGRTEAFF. The DNA of the CDR3 is TGTGCCAGTAGTATTTTTGTGGGGAGAACTGAAGCTTTCTTT.

This chain uses TRBV6-2 or TRBV6-3 with TRBJ1-1; tentative D call: TRBD1 (6 bases). The CDR3 contains 15 residues. The germline V gene encodes CDR1 MNHEY and CDR2 SVGEGT. V was pared by 3 bases and J by 0 bases, with 11 bases between. The CDR3 sequence is CASSYGDNLNTEAFF. The CDR3, as DNA: TGTGCCAGCAGTTATGGGGACAATTTGAACACTGAAGCTTTCTTT.

The sample holds a few counts of this clonotype. CDR3 nucleotide sequence: TGTGCCAGCAGGAGAAACGTAAGGAATCTGAACACTGAAGCTTTCTTT. It codes for CASRRNVRNLNTEAFF. The V and J genes are TRBV11-1 and TRBJ1-1; D is undetermined. The CDR3 runs to 16 residues. Germline-derived CDR1 and CDR2 are SGHAT and FQDESV (reference sequence). With 6 bases removed from V and 0 bases from J, the gap between germline ends came to 17 bases. Supplemented by reference TRBV11-1 and TRBJ1-1, the full variable domain reads EAEVAQSPRYKITEKSQAVAFWCDPISGHATLYWYRQILGQGPELLVQFQDESVVDDSQLPKDRFSAERLKGVDSTLKIQPAELGDSAMYLCASRRNVRNLNTEAFFGQGTRLTVV.

In DNA, the CDR3 is TGCAGTGCTGCCATTGCCGGGACAGGGAGCCCCTACGAGCAGTACTTC. It encodes CSAAIAGTGSPYEQYF. The rearrangement links TRBV20-1 to TRBJ2-7, with 9 bases identical to TRBD1. From germline, CDR1 is DFQATT and CDR2 SNEGSKA (reference sequence). The CDR3 has 16 amino acids. With 5 bases clipped from V and 2 bases from J, the junction kept 13 bases outside the gene matches.

This clonotype occurred many times. V gene TRBV20-1 combines with J gene TRBJ2-5; D ambiguous. The germline V gene encodes CDR1 DFQATT and CDR2 SNEGSKA (reference sequence). The length of the CDR3 is 12 residues. Trimming left V 0 bases short and J 5 bases short, with 7 bases between. The CDR3 DNA is TGCAGTGCTAGAGACGCCATTGAGACCCAGTACTTC. It translates to CSARDAIETQYF.

This clonotype turned up a few times. The chain employs TRBV27 and TRBJ1-3; possible D gene TRBD1, 5 bases. The CDR3 has 17 residues. Germline CDR1 is MNHEY and CDR2 is SMNVEV (reference sequence). Trimming took off 4 bases at V and 0 bases at J, with 16 bases between the two ends. CDR3 protein: CASSYPGTKDSGNTIYF. For the CDR3, the DNA is TGTGCCAGCAGTTACCCCGGGACGAAAGACTCTGGAAACACCATATATTTT.

This clonotype was counted between two and nine times. The V and J genes are TRBV20-1 and TRBJ2-5, with TRBD2 matching over 9 bases. There are 13 residues in the CDR3. V lost 6 bases to trimming and J lost 4 bases; unmatched junction nucleotides: 6. Germline V gene data show CDR1 as DFQATT and CDR2 as SNEGSKA (reference sequence). The CDR3 region has the DNA TGCAGTGCCGCCGCAGCGGGAGGAGAGACCCAGTACTTC. As protein: CSAAAAGGETQYF.

The chain recombines TRBV6-1 with TRBJ1-1; TRBD1 matches 8 bases. Germline V CDR1 and CDR2: MNHNS, SASEGT. CDR3 size: 14 residues. The J segment lost 10 bases and the V segment lost 6 bases, leaving 13 bases of the junction unmatched. The CDR3 loop reads CASRPGQGFSGAFF. CDR3 sequence (DNA): TGTGCCAGCAGACCTGGACAGGGCTTTTCGGGAGCTTTCTTT.

The CDR3 bases are TGTGCCAGCAGCCAGGCCGGGGGCAGCGGGAAGATCCTCGACGAGCAGTACTTC. This translates into CASSQAGGSGKILDEQYF. This rearrangement joins TRBV7-9 to TRBJ2-7, with D possibly being TRBD2 (7 bases). The germline V gene has CDR1 SEHNR and CDR2 FQNEAQ (reference sequence). The V and J ends lost 5 bases and 5 bases respectively, with 28 bases between them. CDR3 length: 18 residues.

This clonotype was counted between two and nine times. This sequence joins TRBV9 and TRBJ2-7; D might be TRBD1 (6 bases). The CDR3 sequence is 15 residues long. V lost 3 bases and J 1 base, leaving 14 bases between the germline ends. Per germline, CDR1 SGDLS and CDR2 YYNGEE. The CDR3 DNA reads as TGTGCCAGCAGCGCCGGGACAATGGCGTCCTACGAGCAGTACTTC. It translates to CASSAGTMASYEQYF.